This T cell receptor beta chain was obtained from a study of identifying expanded T cells in peripheral blood. The V end was cut by 4 bases, the J end by 1 base, with 9 bases between. The CDR3 has 13 amino acids. Germline V gene lookup returns CDR1 SGHNT and CDR2 YYREEE (reference sequence). Overall study findings and caveats: Clone count variance between approximately two-week samples rose with total template count.

To note about this clone: The antigen is undetermined.

Clones were sequenced by immunoSEQ multiplex PCR, and TCRdb holds only the in-frame ones, with some missing. Of roughly 100,000 clones listed, around 85% are singletons. The origin of this receptor is a person aged 18-69 years in good health. The rearrangement uses TRBV5-4 and TRBJ2-7, with D unclear. Material: blood. In DNA form, the CDR3 reads TGTGCCAGCAGCACGGCCAGGTCCTACGAGCAGTACTTC. This encodes CASSTARSYEQYF.